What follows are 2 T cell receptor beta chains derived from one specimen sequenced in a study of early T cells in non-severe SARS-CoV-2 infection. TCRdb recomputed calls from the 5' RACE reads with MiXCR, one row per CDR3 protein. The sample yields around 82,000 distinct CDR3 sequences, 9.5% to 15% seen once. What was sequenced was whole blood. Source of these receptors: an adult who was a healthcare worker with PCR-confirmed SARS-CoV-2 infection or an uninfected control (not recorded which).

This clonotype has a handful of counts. The DNA of the CDR3 is TGCAGTGTCAAGCCGGCCGTCGGGTACGAGCAGTACTTC. Its translation: CSVKPAVGYEQYF. The chain couples TRBV20-1 to TRBJ2-7; no firm D call. The germline V gene encodes CDR1 DFQATT and CDR2 SNEGSKA (reference sequence). Trimming shortened V by 7 bases and J by 4 bases, and 17 bases separated the two germline ends. The CDR3 loop spans 13 amino acids.

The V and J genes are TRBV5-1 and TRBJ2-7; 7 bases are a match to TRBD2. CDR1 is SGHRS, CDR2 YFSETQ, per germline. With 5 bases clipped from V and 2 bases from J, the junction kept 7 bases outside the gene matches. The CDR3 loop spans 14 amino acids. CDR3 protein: CASSPTSVPYEQYF. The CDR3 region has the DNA TGCGCCAGCAGTCCTACTAGCGTGCCCTACGAGCAGTACTTC.